The 26 T cell receptor beta chains reported below all come from one sample, sequenced in a study of blood T cells in healthy people across ages. Primed by a sample-barcoded 5' primer and a J-beta primer mix, a second PCR proceeded for about 7 to 11 cycles. Each CDR3 protein gets one entry after TCRdb re-called the 5' RACE reads with MiXCR. The data contain about 1,400,000 distinct CDR3 sequences, 59% of them singletons. The sample comprised blood. Every receptor here comes from a man aged 18 to 29 in good health.

A word on this clonotype: A much more abundant neighbour one base away suggests this may be a read error. The rearrangement uses TRBV28 and TRBJ2-4, with 7 bases identical to TRBD1. The better agreement between TRBJ2-7 and the DNA end casts doubt on the J call. This CDR3 is 14 amino acids long. The germline CDR1 and CDR2 sequences are MDHEN and SYDVKM. Written as DNA, the CDR3 is TGTGCCAGCAAAGTTCAGGGGGATATCCACGAGCAGTACTTC. Encoded protein: CASKVQGDIHEQYF.

Only a few counts were recorded for this clonotype. The rearrangement links TRBV6-2 or TRBV6-3 to TRBJ2-1, with D uncertain. Germline CDR1 MNHEY, CDR2 SVGEGT. This CDR3 has 12 residues. The V end was cut by 0 bases, the J end by 8 bases, with 5 bases between. This CDR3 reads CASSYSMDEQFF. The CDR3 DNA sequence: TGTGCCAGCAGTTACTCGATGGATGAGCAGTTCTTC.

CDR3 region: CSARGNIRAGLAGFEQFF. The CDR3 bases are TGCAGTGCTAGAGGAAACATTAGGGCGGGACTAGCGGGATTTGAGCAGTTCTTC. The chain joins TRBV20-1 to TRBJ2-1, with 13 bases that match TRBD2. Trimming cost V 1 base and J 9 bases; bases outside gene matches: 15. There are 18 residues in the CDR3. CDR1 is DFQATT, CDR2 SNEGSKA, per germline (reference sequence).

The chain employs TRBV29-1 and TRBJ2-1; 8 positions match TRBD2. The end of the DNA is better explained by TRBJ2-7, so the J call may be wrong. CDR1 and CDR2 from the germline V gene are SQVTM and ANQGSEA. CDR3 length: 14 residues. Here the CDR3 DNA reads TGCAGCGTTGGACTAGCGTATCTTTACAATGAGCAGTACTTC. Translated, it gives CSVGLAYLYNEQYF.

The J gene is TRBJ1-5, the V gene TRBV25-1; 8 bases agree with TRBD1. Germline V lookup: CDR1 MGHDK, CDR2 SYGVNS. The CDR3 length is 16 residues. J gave up 7 bases and V 4 bases, and 12 bases lay outside the gene matches. The CDR3 DNA is TGTGCCAGCAGTGCCGCCGACAGGGGAGTTGTGCAGCCCCAGCATTTT. Translating gives CASSAADRGVVQPQHF.

In DNA form, the CDR3 reads TGTGCCACCAGCGGGACACAGGGTTCGCTTTCACCCCTCCACTTT. Protein product: CATSGTQGSLSPLHF. The gene calls are TRBV15 and TRBJ1-6; the D gene is possibly TRBD1 (6 bases). CDR3 length equals 15 residues. V dropped 5 bases and J dropped 9 bases, with 17 bases sitting between them. Germline-derived CDR1 and CDR2 are LNHNV and YYDKDF (reference sequence).

The V call is TRBV6-4, the J call TRBJ2-3; D not resolved. The CDR3 consists of 14 residues. Germline V gene data show CDR1 as MRHNA and CDR2 as SNTAGT. Trimming pared 5 bases from V and 4 bases from J, leaving 13 bases between. The CDR3 DNA follows: TGTGCCAGCAGTTTCTTGCCCGGGTCAGATACGCAGTATTTT. It specifies CASSFLPGSDTQYF.

The chain joins TRBV11-2 to TRBJ2-7, with D possibly TRBD2 on 5 matching bases. The germline V gene has CDR1 SGHAT and CDR2 FQNNGV. The V end lost 0 bases, the J end lost 3 bases, and 18 bases lay between the germline ends. The CDR3 contains 17 residues. Here the CDR3 DNA reads TGTGCCAGCAGCTTAGATGGAGGTGGAAACGGAGACTACGAGCAGTACTTC. The encoded protein is CASSLDGGGNGDYEQYF.

This clonotype was seen only once. The chain is built from TRBV10-3 and TRBJ1-2, with 8 bases fitting TRBD1. CDR1 and CDR2 from the germline V gene are ENHRY and SYGVKD. Trimming took 6 bases from V and 4 from J; bases not matched to a gene: 7. The CDR3 spans 14 residues. CDR3 in DNA: TGTGCCATCAGCGACAGGGGTAAACTCTATGGCTACACCTTC. Protein sequence: CAISDRGKLYGYTF.

The chain links TRBV6-1 to TRBJ2-5, with D tentatively TRBD1 or TRBD2 (5 bases each). The CDR3 has 17 amino acids. The germline V gene has CDR1 MNHNS and CDR2 SASEGT. V was clipped by 6 bases and J by 2 bases, with 22 bases between them. CDR3 sequence: CASSQGSRDGYQETQYF. DNA for the CDR3: TGTGCCAGCAGCCAAGGTTCCCGGGACGGGTATCAAGAGACCCAGTACTTC.

The chain is built from TRBV2 and TRBJ2-1, with D perhaps being TRBD1 or TRBD2 (5 bases each). The CDR3 has 15 amino acids. Germline V gene data show CDR1 as SNHLY and CDR2 as FYNNEI. The V and J ends lost 8 bases and 2 bases respectively, with 16 bases between them. Here the CDR3 DNA reads TGTGCCAGCGTAGCACGGGGCCCCCCCTACAATGAGCAGTTCTTC. Its protein is CASVARGPPYNEQFF.

The chain carries TRBV5-1 and TRBJ2-3; a weak D match, TRBD2 (5 bases). Germline V CDR1 and CDR2: SGHRS, YFSETQ. The V end lost 7 bases, the J end lost 0 bases, and 12 bases lay between the germline ends. This CDR3 region has 14 residues. The CDR3 region has the DNA TGCGCCAGCCGCGTGAGGGCCAGCACAGATACGCAGTATTTT. It translates to CASRVRASTDTQYF.

This clonotype has only a few counts. The rearrangement uses TRBV27 and TRBJ1-5; D perhaps matches TRBD1 (6 bases). This CDR3 region has 14 residues. CDR1 and CDR2 from the germline V gene are MNHEY and SMNVEV (reference sequence). V was clipped by 4 bases and J by 7 bases, with 14 bases between them. The CDR3 DNA follows: TGTGCCAGCAGTTCGGGACACAGGGACCAGCCCCAGCATTTT. Amino acids: CASSSGHRDQPQHF.

The chain combines TRBV20-1 with TRBJ2-5; no definite D call. V gave up 6 bases and J gave up 5 bases, with 13 bases separating them. This CDR3 contains 12 residues. Germline lookup yields CDR1 DFQATT and CDR2 SNEGSKA (reference sequence). The CDR3: CSATMNQETQYF. DNA of the CDR3: TGCAGTGCCACTATGAATCAGGAGACCCAGTACTTC.

This clonotype was counted a single time. The chain recombines TRBV5-4 with TRBJ1-5, with D perhaps matching TRBD1 (5 bases). The CDR3 runs to 14 residues. Trimming left V 4 bases short and J 4 bases short, with 12 bases between. CDR1 is SGHNT, CDR2 YYREEE, per germline (reference sequence). The CDR3 bases are TGTGCCAGCAGCGGGGGACCTACTAATCAGCCCCAGCATTTT. Its protein is CASSGGPTNQPQHF.

This clonotype was seen more than once but under ten times. This sequence joins TRBV29-1 and TRBJ2-1, with 8 nucleotides matching TRBD1. Germline assignment: CDR1 SQVTM and CDR2 ANQGSEA. J was trimmed by 5 bases and V by 1 base; bases with no gene match: 7. The CDR3 covers 15 residues. CDR3 residues: CSVEGNRGDNNEQFF. For the CDR3, the DNA is TGCAGCGTTGAAGGTAACAGGGGGGATAACAATGAGCAGTTCTTC.

V and J are TRBV27 and TRBJ2-7, with TRBD2 matching over 12 bases. V lost 5 bases and J lost 3; bases outside the gene matches: 8. CDR3 length: 16 residues. Per the germline V gene, CDR1 is MNHEY and CDR2 is SMNVEV (reference sequence). CDR3 in DNA: TGTGCCAGCAGTCCGACACTAGCGGGGGGATACTACGAGCAGTACTTC. This encodes CASSPTLAGGYYEQYF.

This chain uses TRBV6-6 with TRBJ2-7; D possibly corresponds to TRBD1 (6 bases). V was cut by 8 bases and J by 0 bases, with 17 bases left in between. The CDR3 sequence is 15 residues long. CDR1 and CDR2 (germline): MNHNY, SVGAGI (reference sequence). This CDR3 reads CASGRIGQNSYEQYF. The DNA for the CDR3 is TGTGCCAGCGGACGTATCGGACAGAACTCCTACGAGCAGTACTTC.

The chain links TRBV30 to TRBJ1-1, with D hard to call. Trimming took off 0 bases at V and 8 bases at J, with 7 bases between the two ends. Germline V gene lookup returns CDR1 GTSNPN and CDR2 SVGIG (reference sequence). This CDR3 has 11 amino acids. The CDR3 protein is CAWSVTGEAFF. CDR3 sequence (DNA): TGTGCCTGGAGTGTAACTGGGGAAGCTTTCTTT.

The rearrangement joins TRBV7-2 to TRBJ2-3; D gene ambiguous. The CDR3 consists of 13 residues. The V end lost 5 bases, the J end lost 6 bases, and 12 bases lay between the germline ends. Germline CDR1 reads SGHTA; CDR2 reads FQGNSA. This CDR3 is CASSPRLRDTQYF. The CDR3 nucleotides are TGTGCCAGCAGCCCGAGGTTGCGGGATACGCAGTATTTT.

The chain links TRBV3-1 to TRBJ1-1, with unresolved D. The germline CDR1 and CDR2 sequences are LGHDT and YNNKEL (reference sequence). This CDR3 region has 12 residues. Trimming removed 1 base from V and 10 bases from J, with 10 bases in between. The CDR3 loop is CASSQGTAVAFF. CDR3 nucleotide sequence: TGTGCCAGCAGCCAAGGGACCGCCGTAGCTTTCTTT.

This chain connects TRBV20-1 to TRBJ2-7, with D tentatively TRBD2 (6 bases). This CDR3 is 15 amino acids long. V lost 1 base and J lost 3, with 16 bases in between. Germline CDR1 DFQATT, CDR2 SNEGSKA (reference sequence). The CDR3 nucleotides are TGCAGTGCTAGAGGGGTGGCGGGGAGAATCTACGAGCAGTACTTC. Translated, it gives CSARGVAGRIYEQYF.

V usage is TRBV12-3 or TRBV12-4 and J usage is TRBJ2-7; either TRBD1 or TRBD2 may fit D (5 bases each). V lost 5 bases to trimming and J lost 0 bases, with 14 bases between them. The length of the CDR3 is 15 residues. Here the CDR3 reads CASSPRDGYSYEQYF. In DNA form, the CDR3 reads TGTGCCAGCAGTCCACGGGACGGATACTCCTACGAGCAGTACTTC.

V and J are TRBV29-1 and TRBJ1-1; 9 bases agree with TRBD1. Trimming took 7 bases from V and 10 from J; bases not matched to a gene: 7. The CDR3 extends over 11 amino acids. CDR1 is SQVTM and CDR2 is ANQGSEA in the germline V gene. CDR3 loop: CSGETGGRAFF. The CDR3 nucleotides read TGCAGCGGTGAGACAGGGGGTAGAGCTTTCTTT. The full variable domain, rest sourced from reference TRBV29-1 and TRBJ1-1, is SAVISQKPSRDICQRGTSLTIQCQVDSQVTMMFWYRQQPGQSLTLIATANQGSEATYESGFVIDKFPISRPNLTFSTLTVSNMSPEDSSIYLCSGETGGRAFFGQGTRLTVV.

This clonotype was counted a few times. The gene calls are TRBV27 and TRBJ2-7; D is unclear. This CDR3 has 13 residues. Germline V gene data show CDR1 as MNHEY and CDR2 as SMNVEV (reference sequence). V was clipped by 0 bases and J by 7 bases, with 10 bases between them. The CDR3 here is CASSLSNYGEQYF. CDR3 DNA sequence: TGTGCCAGCAGTTTATCGAACTATGGGGAGCAGTACTTC.

The J gene is TRBJ2-4, the V gene TRBV10-3, with 9 positions matching TRBD1. The CDR3 loop spans 13 amino acids. Germline V gives CDR1 ENHRY, CDR2 SYGVKD. J lost 7 bases, V lost 6 bases, and 4 bases had no gene match. DNA for the CDR3: TGTGCCATCAGCTCGGACAGGGGTAACATTCAGTACTTC. Encoded protein: CAISSDRGNIQYF.